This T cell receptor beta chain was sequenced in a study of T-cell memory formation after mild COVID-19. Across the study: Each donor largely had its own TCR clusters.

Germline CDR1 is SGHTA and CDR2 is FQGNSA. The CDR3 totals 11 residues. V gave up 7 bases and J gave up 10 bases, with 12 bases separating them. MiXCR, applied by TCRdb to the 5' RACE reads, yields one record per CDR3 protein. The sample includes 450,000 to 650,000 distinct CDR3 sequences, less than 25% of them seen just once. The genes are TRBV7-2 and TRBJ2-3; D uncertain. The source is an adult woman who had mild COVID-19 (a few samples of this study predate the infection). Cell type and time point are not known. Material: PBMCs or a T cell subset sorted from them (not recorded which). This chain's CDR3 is CASTPDIAQYF. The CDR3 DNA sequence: TGTGCCAGCACCCCGGATATAGCGCAGTATTTT.